The clone carrying this T cell receptor beta chain was counted many times. The target antigen is unknown. The cDNA was produced through 5'RACE with 10-nucleotide random UMIs. Over 180 million TCR-beta sequences from 15-18 subjects came from every sequencing run. From the 5' RACE reads, TCRdb called clonotypes with MiXCR, one entry per CDR3 protein. The repertoire holds 50,000 to 60,000 distinct CDR3 sequences, with 4% as singletons. The sample belongs to a study of neurological immune-mediated disorders. Study outcomes and limitations: Subjects shared no identical expanded-clone CDR3 amino acid sequences, suggesting private TCR-beta repertoires in all groups. The multiple sclerosis repertoire cluster lacked an association with any feature, whether clinical or MRI.

The CDR3 extends over 14 amino acids. Germline V gene sequence: CDR1 DFQATT, CDR2 SNEGSKA (reference sequence). V gave up 0 bases and J gave up 5 bases, with 11 bases separating them. The source material was CD4+ T cells from blood. The rearrangement links TRBV20-1 to TRBJ2-1; a possible D gene is TRBD1 (5 bases). The TCR originated in a woman aged 40 to 50 with multiple sclerosis. CDR3 sequence reads: CSAREGPYNNEQFF. The CDR3 coding sequence is TGCAGTGCTAGAGAGGGGCCCTATAACAATGAGCAGTTCTTC.